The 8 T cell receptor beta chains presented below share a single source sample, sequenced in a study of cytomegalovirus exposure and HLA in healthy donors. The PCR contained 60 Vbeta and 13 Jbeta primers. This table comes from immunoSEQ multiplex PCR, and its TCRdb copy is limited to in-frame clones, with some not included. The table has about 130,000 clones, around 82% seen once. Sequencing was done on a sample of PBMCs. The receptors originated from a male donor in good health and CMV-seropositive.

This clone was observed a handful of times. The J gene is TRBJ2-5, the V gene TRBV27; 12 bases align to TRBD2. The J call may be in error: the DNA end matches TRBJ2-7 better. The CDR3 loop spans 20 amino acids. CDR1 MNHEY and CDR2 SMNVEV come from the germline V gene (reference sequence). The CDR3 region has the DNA TGTGCCAGCAGTTTATCATCGGGTTTACTAGCGGGAGGTCCAAACTACGAGCAGTACTTC. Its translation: CASSLSSGLLAGGPNYEQYF.

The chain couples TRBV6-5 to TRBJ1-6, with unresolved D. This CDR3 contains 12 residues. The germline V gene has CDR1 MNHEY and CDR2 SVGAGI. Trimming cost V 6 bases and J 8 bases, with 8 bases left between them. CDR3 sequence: CASSFADSPLHF. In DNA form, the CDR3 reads TGTGCCAGCAGCTTCGCAGATTCACCCCTCCACTTT.

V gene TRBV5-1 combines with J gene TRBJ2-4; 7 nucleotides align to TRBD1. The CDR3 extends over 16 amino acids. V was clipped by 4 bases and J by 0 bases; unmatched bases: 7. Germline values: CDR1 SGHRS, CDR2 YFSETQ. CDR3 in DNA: TGCGCCAGCAGCCTCACGACAGGGCTAGCCAAAAACATTCAGTACTTC. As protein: CASSLTTGLAKNIQYF.

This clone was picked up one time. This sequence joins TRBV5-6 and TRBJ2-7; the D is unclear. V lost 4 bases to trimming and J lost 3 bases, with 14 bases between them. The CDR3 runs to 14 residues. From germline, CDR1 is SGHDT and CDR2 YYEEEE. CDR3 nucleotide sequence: TGTGCCAGCAGCCCGACCCTACGACTCTACGAGCAGTACTTC. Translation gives CASSPTLRLYEQYF.

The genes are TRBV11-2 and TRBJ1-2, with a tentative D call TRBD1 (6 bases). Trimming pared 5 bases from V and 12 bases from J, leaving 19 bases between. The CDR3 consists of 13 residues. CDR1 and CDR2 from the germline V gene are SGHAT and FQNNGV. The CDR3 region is CASSLSRGGGHTF. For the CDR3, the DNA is TGTGCCAGCAGCCTCTCCCGGGGGGGCGGGCACACCTTC.

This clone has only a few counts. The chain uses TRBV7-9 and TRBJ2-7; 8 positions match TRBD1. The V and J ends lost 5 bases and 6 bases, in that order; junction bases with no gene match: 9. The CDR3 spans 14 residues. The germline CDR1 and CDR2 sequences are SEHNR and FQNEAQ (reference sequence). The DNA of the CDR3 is TGTGCCAGCAGCAATACGGGACAGGTCTCCGAGCAGTACTTC. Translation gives CASSNTGQVSEQYF.

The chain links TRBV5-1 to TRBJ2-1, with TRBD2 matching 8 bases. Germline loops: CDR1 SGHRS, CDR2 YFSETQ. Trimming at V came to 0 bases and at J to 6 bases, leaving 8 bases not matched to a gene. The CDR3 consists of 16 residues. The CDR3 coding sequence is TGCGCCAGCAGCTTGGCCTTAGCGGGATATGGCAATGAGCAGTTCTTC. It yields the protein CASSLALAGYGNEQFF. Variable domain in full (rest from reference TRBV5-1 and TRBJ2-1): KAGVTQTPRYLIKTRGQQVTLSCSPISGHRSVSWYQQTPGQGLQFLFEYFSETQRNKGNFPGRFSGRQFSNSRSEMNVSTLELGDSALYLCASSLALAGYGNEQFFGPGTRLTVL.

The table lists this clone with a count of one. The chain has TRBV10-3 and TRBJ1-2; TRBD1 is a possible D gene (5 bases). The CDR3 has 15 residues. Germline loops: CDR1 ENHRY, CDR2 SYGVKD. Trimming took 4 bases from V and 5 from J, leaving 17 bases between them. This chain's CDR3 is CAISGDSSIYYGYTF. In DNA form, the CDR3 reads TGTGCCATCAGTGGTGACAGCTCTATCTATTATGGCTACACCTTC.